The clone carrying this T cell receptor (beta chain) came up many times. CDR3 size: 15 residues. After removal of 5 bases from V and 7 bases from J, the junction contained 10 bases not matched to a gene. Germline loops: CDR1 SQVTM, CDR2 ANQGSEA. The data belong to a study of early T cells in non-severe SARS-CoV-2 infection. Attachment of unique molecular identifiers was made to individual cDNA molecules. Via MiXCR, TCRdb re-called the 5' RACE reads, giving one row per CDR3 protein. The repertoire holds tens of thousands of distinct CDR3 sequences, with less than 8% as singletons. This receptor was obtained from an adult who was a healthcare worker with PCR-confirmed SARS-CoV-2 infection or an uninfected control (not recorded which). Sequences were obtained from whole blood. V and J are TRBV29-1 and TRBJ2-1; 11 positions match TRBD2. This CDR3 is CSVLTLAGVRNEQFF. The CDR3 nucleotides read TGCAGCGTTCTAACACTAGCGGGAGTGCGGAATGAGCAGTTCTTC.